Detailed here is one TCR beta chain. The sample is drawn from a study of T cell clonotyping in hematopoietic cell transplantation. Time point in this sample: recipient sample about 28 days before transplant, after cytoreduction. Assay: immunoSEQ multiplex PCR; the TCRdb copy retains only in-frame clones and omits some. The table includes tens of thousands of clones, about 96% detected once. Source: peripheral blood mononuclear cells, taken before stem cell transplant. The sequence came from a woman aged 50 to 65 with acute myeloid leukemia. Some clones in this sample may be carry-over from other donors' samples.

CDR3 residues: CASSSQDREGYEQYF. CDR3 in DNA: TGCGCCAGCAGCTCCCAAGACAGGGAGGGGTACGAGCAGTACTTC. The V gene is TRBV4-1, the J gene TRBJ2-7, with D tentatively TRBD1 or TRBD2 (7 bases each). Trimming shortened V by 5 bases and J by 4 bases, and 18 bases separated the two germline ends. The CDR3 covers 15 residues. Germline loops: CDR1 MGHRA, CDR2 YSYEKL.